These T cell receptor beta chains were read from a single sample in a study of CD8 T cells in ankylosing spondylitis. TCRdb passed the 5' RACE reads through MiXCR, listing each CDR3 protein once. The sample has 200,000 or so distinct CDR3 sequences, around 13% seen once. Sequencing was performed on blood, either unsorted or a sorted T cell fraction (not recorded which). These receptors came from a female donor with ankylosing spondylitis or in good health (not recorded which). The conserved cysteine and the conserved F or W are not part of the CDR3 here. The D gene is left open where the match is weak.

j_gene	d_gene	v_gene	CDR3aa
TRBJ2-7	.	TRBV29-1	SSLGGNEQY
TRBJ1-4	.	TRBV20-1	SARDSRTSTNEKLF
TRBJ1-2	.	TRBV6-2/TRBV6-3	ASRGNCGYT
TRBJ2-5	.	TRBV18	ASSPPGQREETQY
TRBJ2-3	TRBD2	TRBV18	ASSPPLAGSTDTQY
TRBJ2-6	TRBD2	TRBV6-2/TRBV6-3	ASSLAGVSSGANVLT
TRBJ2-1	.	TRBV12-3/TRBV12-4	ASSLSQVNEQF
TRBJ2-7	.	TRBV20-1	SALRQAYEQY
TRBJ1-2	.	TRBV5-1	ASSLDSAGYGYT
TRBJ2-7	.	TRBV24-1	ATSENSYPYEQY
TRBJ2-2	.	TRBV27	ASSLASATANTGELF
TRBJ1-3	TRBD1	TRBV7-2	ASSSGQGRDTIY
TRBJ2-7	TRBD2	TRBV20-1	SVPREVYEQY
TRBJ1-4	TRBD1	TRBV18	ASSQMQGEGEKLF
TRBJ2-1	.	TRBV7-2	ASSPSKRGNEQF
TRBJ2-1	.	TRBV15	ATRRGRDEQF
TRBJ2-7	.	TRBV7-2	ASSLSVKSSYEQY
TRBJ1-2	.	TRBV4-3	ASSRTQEGGYT
TRBJ1-5	TRBD1	TRBV5-1	ASSLGQGLGQPQH
TRBJ2-2	.	TRBV20-1	SARTVNTGELF
TRBJ2-1	.	TRBV7-6	ASSTRDSHNEQF
TRBJ1-4	.	TRBV27	ASRPSARANEKLF
TRBJ2-3	.	TRBV11-3	ASSRSDGMKDTQY
TRBJ1-1	TRBD1	TRBV5-1	ASSLTGTGGLRGREAF
TRBJ2-3	TRBD2	TRBV5-1	ASSGGLAGGRTDTQY
TRBJ2-2	.	TRBV30	AWSVQIGELF
TRBJ2-7	TRBD2	TRBV7-2	ASSQGLAGLSSYEQY
TRBJ2-1	.	TRBV7-3	ASSLKAGPNSEQF
TRBJ2-7	.	TRBV3-1	ASSQDDRNYEQY
TRBJ2-2	.	TRBV28	VSSLPLNTGELF
TRBJ1-5	.	TRBV25-1	ASGQTHSNQPQH
TRBJ2-1	.	TRBV5-1	ASSFGLSTEQF
TRBJ2-7	.	TRBV12-3/TRBV12-4	ASSLTGYEQY
TRBJ2-7	.	TRBV6-5	ASSYRLADYEQY
TRBJ2-2	.	TRBV6-6	ASSYSLTGELF
TRBJ2-2	.	TRBV20-1	SASKGGLNTGELF
TRBJ2-7	TRBD2	TRBV12-3/TRBV12-4	ASSSTSGGYEQY
TRBJ1-4	.	TRBV6-1	ASSEQGLDEKLF
TRBJ2-3	.	TRBV20-1	SAPPWGASTDTQY